These 25 T cell receptor beta chains originate from one sample sequenced in a study of cytomegalovirus exposure and HLA in healthy donors. The study ran its PCR with 60 Vbeta and 13 Jbeta primers. Here immunoSEQ multiplex PCR was the method, and the copy in TCRdb shows in-frame clones only, minus some. Its listing shows under 130,000 clones. The sequencing sample was made of PBMCs. These receptor sequences come from a man in his forties or fifties in good health and CMV-seronegative.

The genes are TRBV18 and TRBJ1-3, with 7 bases matching TRBD1. The V gene's germline CDR1 is KGHSH and CDR2 LQKENI. V shed 5 bases and J 0 bases; nucleotides not matched to a gene: 10. The CDR3 has 17 residues. CDR3 in amino acids: CASSFSSRDSSGNTIYF. The CDR3 DNA sequence: TGTGCCAGCTCATTCTCCTCTCGGGACAGCTCTGGAAACACCATATATTTT. Using reference TRBV18 and TRBJ1-3 for the parts outside the CDR3, the full variable domain is NAGVMQNPRHLVRRRGQEARLRCSPMKGHSHVYWYRQLPEEGLKFMVYLQKENIIDESGMPKERFSAEFPKEGPSILRIQQVVRGDSAAYFCASSFSSRDSSGNTIYFGEGSWLTVV.

Comment on this clone: The junction departs from the called germline gene at one end, perhaps through a read error. The sample contains more than one DNA sequence encoding this CDR3. This chain links TRBV30 with TRBJ1-4, with TRBD1 identical over 8 bases. CDR3 length equals 14 residues. Germline V gene lookup returns CDR1 GTSNPN and CDR2 SVGIG (reference sequence). The CDR3 coding sequence is TGTGCCTGGAGCGGAGACAGGGGAGGCGAAAAGCTGTTTTTT. This translates into CAWSGDRGGEKLFF. Using reference TRBV30 and TRBJ1-4 for the parts outside the CDR3, the full variable domain is SQTIHQWPATLVQPVGSPLSLECTVEGTSNPNLYWYRQAAGRGLQLLFYSVGIGQISSEVPQNLSASRPQDRQFILSSKKLLLSDSGFYLCAWSGDRGGEKLFFGSGTQLSVL.

The chain combines TRBV7-8 with TRBJ1-4; TRBD1 matches 8 bases. V gave up 5 bases and J gave up 10 bases; unmatched junction bases: 9. CDR3 length: 14 residues. Germline V CDR1 and CDR2: SGHVS, FQNEAQ. CDR3 in DNA: TGTGCCAGCAGCCTTGACAGGGGACCCGCAAAACTGTTTTTT. Encoded protein: CASSLDRGPAKLFF.

The V gene is TRBV2, the J gene TRBJ1-5, with D hard to call. CDR1 and CDR2 (germline): SNHLY, FYNNEI. CDR3 length equals 15 residues. V was pared by 3 bases and J by 0 bases, with 9 bases between. CDR3 sequence: CASSDPGDSNQPQHF. The CDR3 DNA sequence: TGTGCCAGCAGTGATCCCGGGGATAGCAATCAGCCCCAGCATTTT. The entire variable domain, with the rest obtained from reference TRBV2 and TRBJ1-5, is as follows: EPEVTQTPSHQVTQMGQEVILRCVPISNHLYFYWYRQILGQKVEFLVSFYNNEISEKSEIFDDQFSVERPDGSNFTLKIRSTKLEDSAMYFCASSDPGDSNQPQHFGDGTRLSIL.

This chain links TRBV19 with TRBJ1-4, with D maybe TRBD1 (5 bases). Per germline, CDR1 LNHDA and CDR2 SQIVND (reference sequence). CDR3 size: 14 residues. V was cut by 7 bases and J by 0 bases, with 9 bases left in between. The CDR3 here is CASTQTATNEKLFF. The DNA for the CDR3 is TGTGCCAGTACCCAGACAGCAACTAATGAAAAACTGTTTTTT.

CDR3 DNA: TGCGCCAGCAGCCTGGACAGCAAGGTCACCGGGGAGCTGTTTTTT. Translating gives CASSLDSKVTGELFF. This chain connects TRBV5-1 to TRBJ2-2, with D possibly matching TRBD1 (6 bases). The CDR3 extends over 15 amino acids. Germline CDR1 reads SGHRS; CDR2 reads YFSETQ. The V end lost 4 bases, the J end lost 4 bases, and 14 bases lay between the germline ends.

The CDR3 sequence is CATSGGSSGGELFF. In DNA, the CDR3 is TGTGCCACCAGTGGCGGATCAAGCGGGGGGGAGCTGTTTTTT. This chain links TRBV15 with TRBJ2-2; a weak D match, TRBD2 (6 bases). Trimming took 6 bases from V and 8 from J, leaving 16 bases between them. CDR1 and CDR2 from the germline V gene are LNHNV and YYDKDF (reference sequence). The CDR3 runs to 14 residues. The complete variable domain, with remaining parts taken from reference TRBV15 and TRBJ2-2, reads DAMVIQNPRYQVTQFGKPVTLSCSQTLNHNVMYWYQQKSSQAPKLLFHYYDKDFNNEADTPDNFQSRRPNTSFCFLDIRSPGLGDTAMYLCATSGGSSGGELFFGEGSRLTVL.

V and J are TRBV18 and TRBJ2-7; D is ambiguous. This CDR3 region has 13 residues. Germline values: CDR1 KGHSH, CDR2 LQKENI. V lost 3 bases to trimming and J lost 3 bases, with 9 bases between them. CDR3 bases: TGTGCCAGCTCACCTGGTACAGACTACGAGCAGTACTTC. It yields the protein CASSPGTDYEQYF.

The gene calls are TRBV4-3 and TRBJ1-5; D possibly corresponds to TRBD1 (5 bases). Germline V gene sequence: CDR1 LGHNA, CDR2 YSLEER. V gave up 0 bases and J gave up 5 bases, with 11 bases separating them. This CDR3 region has 15 residues. The CDR3 DNA reads as TGCGCCAGCAGCCAAGATTGGGGGGGGGATCAGCCCCAGCATTTT. Its translation is CASSQDWGGDQPQHF.

The V call is TRBV28, the J call TRBJ1-5; D not resolved. The germline CDR1 and CDR2 sequences are MDHEN and SYDVKM. The CDR3 spans 11 residues. Trimming shortened V by 4 bases and J by 15 bases, and 13 bases separated the two germline ends. CDR3 DNA: TGTGCCAGCAGTTCCGTCGGGATCGGGCATTTT. Its protein is CASSSVGIGHF.

The V call is TRBV15, the J call TRBJ2-7; 8 bases match TRBD1. The V gene end was trimmed by 1 base and the J gene end by 3 bases; junction bases not matched to a gene: 5. This CDR3 comprises 15 residues. The V gene's germline CDR1 is LNHNV and CDR2 YYDKDF (reference sequence). The DNA of the CDR3 is TGTGCCACCAGCAGAGTTGGGACAGGAGTCTACGAGCAGTACTTC. Protein product: CATSRVGTGVYEQYF.

The rearrangement uses TRBV7-9 and TRBJ1-6; a possible D gene is TRBD1 (5 bases). Germline V CDR1 and CDR2: SEHNR, FQNEAQ (reference sequence). V gave up 5 bases and J gave up 7 bases, with 12 bases separating them. The CDR3 length is 14 residues. This CDR3 reads CASSPGGPNSPLHF. Written as DNA, the CDR3 is TGTGCCAGCAGCCCCGGGGGACCAAATTCACCCCTCCACTTT. The variable domain in full, with the rest retrieved from reference TRBV7-9 and TRBJ1-6, is DTGVSQNPRHKITKRGQNVTFRCDPISEHNRLYWYRQTLGQGPEFLTYFQNEAQLEKSRLLSDRFSAERPKGSFSTLEIQRTEQGDSAMYLCASSPGGPNSPLHFGNGTRLTVT.

This chain links TRBV30 with TRBJ1-4; a weak D match, TRBD1 (5 bases). In germline, CDR1 is GTSNPN, CDR2 SVGIG (reference sequence). Between the trimmed V and J ends, which lost 7 bases and 8 bases, there was a span of 14 bases. CDR3 length equals 12 residues. CDR3 in amino acids: CASGQGLEKLFF. The DNA for the CDR3 is TGTGCCTCCGGACAAGGGCTGGAAAAACTGTTTTTT.

This chain uses TRBV9 with TRBJ1-2; 10 bases are a match to TRBD1. The V gene's germline CDR1 is SGDLS and CDR2 YYNGEE. The CDR3 sequence is 19 residues long. The V and J ends lost 3 bases and 1 base, in that order; junction bases with no gene match: 15. For the CDR3, the DNA is TGTGCCAGCAGCGCCCACCCCTCAGGGACAGGGGCTATTAACTATGGCTACACCTTC. Amino acids: CASSAHPSGTGAINYGYTF. The full variable domain, with the rest looked up from reference TRBV9 and TRBJ1-2, is DSGVTQTPKHLITATGQRVTLRCSPRSGDLSVYWYQQSLDQGLQFLIQYYNGEERAKGNILERFSAQQFPDLHSELNLSSLELGDSALYFCASSAHPSGTGAINYGYTFGSGTRLTVV.

The V gene is TRBV4-1, the J gene TRBJ1-4, with no clear D. This CDR3 is 14 amino acids long. V was shortened by 4 bases and J by 7 bases, with 13 bases between the two germline ends. Germline values: CDR1 MGHRA, CDR2 YSYEKL. The CDR3 nucleotides are TGCGCCAGCAGCCCATTCCAAGGAGGTGAAAAACTGTTTTTT. Translating gives CASSPFQGGEKLFF.

This chain connects TRBV4-3 to TRBJ1-1; 7 bases agree with TRBD1. V lost 4 bases, J lost 3 bases, and 2 bases stayed unmatched. Germline CDR1 reads LGHNA; CDR2 reads YSLEER. This CDR3 has 13 amino acids. CDR3 amino acids: CASSLQGDTEAFF. As DNA, the CDR3 is TGCGCCAGCAGCCTCCAGGGGGACACTGAAGCTTTCTTT.

The J gene is TRBJ2-7, the V gene TRBV5-1, with a possible D match to TRBD1 (6 bases). CDR1 and CDR2 (germline): SGHRS, YFSETQ. V lost 4 bases, J lost 2 bases, and 13 bases lay in between. This CDR3 has 14 residues. The CDR3 loop is CASSRNRDTYEQYF. CDR3 DNA sequence: TGCGCCAGCAGCCGTAACAGGGATACCTACGAGCAGTACTTC.

This chain uses TRBV11-3 with TRBJ1-3; a weak D match, TRBD1 (6 bases). The V end was cut by 4 bases, the J end by 3 bases, with 10 bases between. The germline CDR1 and CDR2 sequences are SGHNT and YENEEA. The length of the CDR3 is 14 residues. CDR3 nucleotide sequence: TGTGCCAGCAGCTCGGACAGCCTTGGAAACACCATATATTTT. It is translated as CASSSDSLGNTIYF.

This rearrangement joins TRBV7-2 to TRBJ2-7, with TRBD1 identical over 8 bases. The ends lost 7 bases at V and 1 base at J; junction bases unmatched: 6. This CDR3 region has 14 residues. The germline V gene encodes CDR1 SGHTA and CDR2 FQGNSA. The CDR3 DNA reads TGTGCCAGCACTGGACAGGGTAGTTCCTACGAGCAGTACTTC. Its translation: CASTGQGSSYEQYF. Supplemented by reference TRBV7-2 and TRBJ2-7, the full variable domain reads GAGVSQSPSNKVTEKGKDVELRCDPISGHTALYWYRQSLGQGLEFLIYFQGNSAPDKSGLPSDRFSAERTGGSVSTLTIQRTQQEDSAVYLCASTGQGSSYEQYFGPGTRLTVT.

CDR3 sequence: CASRGTGGPGNTIYF. In DNA, the CDR3 is TGTGCCAGCAGGGGGACAGGGGGTCCAGGAAACACCATATATTTT. This chain joins TRBV2 and TRBJ1-3; 11 bases line up with TRBD1. The germline CDR1 and CDR2 sequences are SNHLY and FYNNEI. CDR3 length: 15 amino acids. V was clipped by 6 bases and J by 4 bases; unmatched bases: 5. The entire variable domain, with the rest obtained from reference TRBV2 and TRBJ1-3, is as follows: EPEVTQTPSHQVTQMGQEVILRCVPISNHLYFYWYRQILGQKVEFLVSFYNNEISEKSEIFDDQFSVERPDGSNFTLKIRSTKLEDSAMYFCASRGTGGPGNTIYFGEGSWLTVV.

J is TRBJ2-3 and V is TRBV5-4; 9 bases map to TRBD1. The V gene's germline CDR1 is SGHNT and CDR2 YYREEE (reference sequence). The CDR3 sequence is 15 residues long. The trim removed 0 bases at V and 3 bases at J, leaving 2 bases unmatched. CDR3 DNA: TGTGCCAGCAGCTTGGAGGGGACAGGGACAGATACGCAGTATTTT. Protein: CASSLEGTGTDTQYF.

The chain recombines TRBV27 with TRBJ1-2; the D is unclear. Germline V lookup: CDR1 MNHEY, CDR2 SMNVEV (reference sequence). The CDR3 contains 13 residues. V lost 2 bases to trimming and J lost 2 bases, with 6 bases between them. The CDR3 nucleotides read TGTGCCAGCAGTTTAGGCACCAACTATGGCTACACCTTC. Translation gives CASSLGTNYGYTF.

The chain uses TRBV28 and TRBJ1-4, with TRBD1 matching over 7 bases. CDR3 length equals 13 residues. Looked up from germline, CDR1 is MDHEN and CDR2 is SYDVKM. V gave up 6 bases and J gave up 8 bases; unmatched junction bases: 6. The CDR3 DNA reads TGTGCCAGCAGCCTGGGGACAGAAGAAAAACTGTTTTTT. The encoded protein is CASSLGTEEKLFF.

V and J are TRBV4-3 and TRBJ2-1, with D possibly matching TRBD1 (5 bases). Germline V lookup: CDR1 LGHNA, CDR2 YSLEER. V was trimmed by 0 bases and J by 5 bases, leaving 11 bases between them. The CDR3 runs to 15 residues. CDR3 region: CASSQDQGADNEQFF. CDR3 nucleotide sequence: TGCGCCAGCAGCCAAGATCAAGGGGCGGACAATGAGCAGTTCTTC.

V is TRBV20-1 and J is TRBJ2-1, with a weak D call TRBD1 (6 bases). The CDR3 has 11 amino acids. V shed 5 bases and J shed 9 bases, with 11 bases lying between them. CDR1 is DFQATT, CDR2 SNEGSKA, per germline (reference sequence). The CDR3 is CSADRMAEQFF. The DNA of the CDR3 is TGCAGTGCTGACAGGATGGCTGAGCAGTTCTTC.